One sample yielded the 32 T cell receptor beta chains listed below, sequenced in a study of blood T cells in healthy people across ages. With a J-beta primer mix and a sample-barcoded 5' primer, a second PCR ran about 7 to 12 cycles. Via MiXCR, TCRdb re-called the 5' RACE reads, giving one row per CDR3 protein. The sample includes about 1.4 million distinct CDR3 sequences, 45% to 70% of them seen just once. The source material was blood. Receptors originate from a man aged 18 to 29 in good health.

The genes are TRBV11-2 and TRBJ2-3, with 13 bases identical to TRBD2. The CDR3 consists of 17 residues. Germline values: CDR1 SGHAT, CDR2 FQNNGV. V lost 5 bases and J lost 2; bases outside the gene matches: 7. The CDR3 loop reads CASSPGTSGEITDTQYF. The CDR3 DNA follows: TGTGCCAGCAGCCCAGGGACTAGCGGGGAAATCACAGATACGCAGTATTTT.

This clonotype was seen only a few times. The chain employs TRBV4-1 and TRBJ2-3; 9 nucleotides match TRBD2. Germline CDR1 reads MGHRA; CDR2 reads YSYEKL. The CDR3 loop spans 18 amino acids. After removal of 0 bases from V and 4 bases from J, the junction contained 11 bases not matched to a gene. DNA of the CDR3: TGCGCCAGCAGCCAAGAGGGGGGCGCTAGCGGGGTCCCAGATACGCAGTATTTT. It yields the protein CASSQEGGASGVPDTQYF.

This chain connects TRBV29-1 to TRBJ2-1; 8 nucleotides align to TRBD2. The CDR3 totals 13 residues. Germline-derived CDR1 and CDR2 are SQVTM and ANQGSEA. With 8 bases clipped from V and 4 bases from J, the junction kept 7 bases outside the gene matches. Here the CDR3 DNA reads TGCAGCCAATCGGGGGGGCCTTACAATGAGCAGTTCTTC. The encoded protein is CSQSGGPYNEQFF.

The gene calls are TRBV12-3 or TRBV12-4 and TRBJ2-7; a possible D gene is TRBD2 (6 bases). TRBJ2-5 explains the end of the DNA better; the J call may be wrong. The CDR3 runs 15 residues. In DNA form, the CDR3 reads TGTGCCAGCAGTTTAAAAGTTAGAGGAGGGGAGACCCAGTACTTC. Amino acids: CASSLKVRGGETQYF.

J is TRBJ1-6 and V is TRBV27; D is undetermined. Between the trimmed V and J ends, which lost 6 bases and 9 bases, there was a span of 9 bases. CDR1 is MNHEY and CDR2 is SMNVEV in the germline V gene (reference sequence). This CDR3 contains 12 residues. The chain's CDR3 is CASSEFASPLHF. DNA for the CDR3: TGTGCCAGCAGCGAGTTTGCTTCACCCCTCCACTTT.

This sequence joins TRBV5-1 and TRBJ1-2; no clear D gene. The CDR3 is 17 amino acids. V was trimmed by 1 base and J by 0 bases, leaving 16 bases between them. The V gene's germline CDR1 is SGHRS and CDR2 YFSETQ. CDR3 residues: CASSLKVGGESNYGYTF. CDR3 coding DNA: TGCGCCAGCAGCTTGAAGGTCGGAGGAGAGTCTAACTATGGCTACACCTTC.

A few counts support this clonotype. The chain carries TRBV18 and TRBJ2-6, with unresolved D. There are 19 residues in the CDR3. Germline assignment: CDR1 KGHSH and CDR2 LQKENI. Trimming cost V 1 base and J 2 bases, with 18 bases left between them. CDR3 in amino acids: CASSPLRESRNPGANVLTF. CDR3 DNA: TGTGCCAGCTCACCACTTAGAGAATCCAGAAACCCTGGGGCCAACGTCCTGACTTTC.

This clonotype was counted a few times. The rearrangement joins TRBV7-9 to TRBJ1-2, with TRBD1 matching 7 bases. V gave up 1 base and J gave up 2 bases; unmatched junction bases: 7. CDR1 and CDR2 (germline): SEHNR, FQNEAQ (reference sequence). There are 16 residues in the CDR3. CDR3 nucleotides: TGTGCCAGCAGCTTAGGGGGACAGCTCACCAACTATGGCTACACCTTC. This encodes CASSLGGQLTNYGYTF.

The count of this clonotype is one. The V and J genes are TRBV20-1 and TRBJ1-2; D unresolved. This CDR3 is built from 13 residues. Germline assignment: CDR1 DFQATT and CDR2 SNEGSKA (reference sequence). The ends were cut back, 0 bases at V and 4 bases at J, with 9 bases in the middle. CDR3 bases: TGCAGTGCTAGAGATGAGACTATCTATGGCTACACCTTC. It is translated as CSARDETIYGYTF.

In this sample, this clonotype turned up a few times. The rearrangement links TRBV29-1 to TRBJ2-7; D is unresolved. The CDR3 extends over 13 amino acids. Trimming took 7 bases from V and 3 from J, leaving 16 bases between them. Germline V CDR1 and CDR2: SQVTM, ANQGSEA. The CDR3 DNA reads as TGCAGCGCAACCGAGGCAGGAAGCTACGAGCAGTACTTC. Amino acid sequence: CSATEAGSYEQYF.

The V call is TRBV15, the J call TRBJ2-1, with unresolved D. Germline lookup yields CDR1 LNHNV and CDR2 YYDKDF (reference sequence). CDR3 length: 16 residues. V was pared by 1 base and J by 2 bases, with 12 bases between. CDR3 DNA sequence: TGTGCCACCAGCAGAGGTCTGGCGGCCCCCTACAATGAGCAGTTCTTC. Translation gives CATSRGLAAPYNEQFF.

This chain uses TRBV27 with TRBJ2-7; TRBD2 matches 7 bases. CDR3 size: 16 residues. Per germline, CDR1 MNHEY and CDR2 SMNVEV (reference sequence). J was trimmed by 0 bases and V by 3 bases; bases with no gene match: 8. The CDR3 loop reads CASSLSTSASSYEQYF. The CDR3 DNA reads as TGTGCCAGCAGTTTGTCAACTAGCGCCAGCTCCTACGAGCAGTACTTC.

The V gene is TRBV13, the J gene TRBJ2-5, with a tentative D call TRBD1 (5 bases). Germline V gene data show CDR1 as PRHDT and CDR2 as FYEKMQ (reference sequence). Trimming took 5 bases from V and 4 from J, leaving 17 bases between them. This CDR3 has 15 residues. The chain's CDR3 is CASSMDTSLGETQYF. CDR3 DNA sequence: TGTGCCAGCAGCATGGACACGTCTTTGGGAGAGACCCAGTACTTC.

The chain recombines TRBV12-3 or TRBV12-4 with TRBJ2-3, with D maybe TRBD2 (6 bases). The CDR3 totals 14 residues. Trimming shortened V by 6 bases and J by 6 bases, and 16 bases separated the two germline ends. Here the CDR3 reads CASRLGGDGDTQYF. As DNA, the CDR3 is TGTGCCAGCAGACTGGGGGGTGATGGCGATACGCAGTATTTT.

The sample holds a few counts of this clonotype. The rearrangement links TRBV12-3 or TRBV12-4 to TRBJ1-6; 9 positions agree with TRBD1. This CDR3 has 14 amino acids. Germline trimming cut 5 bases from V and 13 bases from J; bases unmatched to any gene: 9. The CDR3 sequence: CASSPGQGLGPLHF. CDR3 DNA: TGTGCCAGCAGTCCGGGACAGGGCCTCGGGCCCCTCCACTTT.

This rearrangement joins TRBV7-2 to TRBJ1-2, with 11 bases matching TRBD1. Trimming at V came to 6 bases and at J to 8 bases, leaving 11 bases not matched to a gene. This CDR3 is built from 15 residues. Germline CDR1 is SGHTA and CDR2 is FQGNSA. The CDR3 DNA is TGTGCCAGCAGTCCTCAAGGACAGGGGGCGGAAGGCTACACCTTC. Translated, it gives CASSPQGQGAEGYTF. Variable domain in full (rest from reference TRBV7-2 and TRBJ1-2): GAGVSQSPSNKVTEKGKDVELRCDPISGHTALYWYRQSLGQGLEFLIYFQGNSAPDKSGLPSDRFSAERTGGSVSTLTIQRTQQEDSAVYLCASSPQGQGAEGYTFGSGTRLTVV.

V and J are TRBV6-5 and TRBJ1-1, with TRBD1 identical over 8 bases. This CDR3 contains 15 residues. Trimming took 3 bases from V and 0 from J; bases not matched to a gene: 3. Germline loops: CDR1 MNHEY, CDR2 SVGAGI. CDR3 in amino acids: CASSYTGGLNTEAFF. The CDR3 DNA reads TGTGCCAGCAGTTATACAGGGGGGCTGAACACTGAAGCTTTCTTT.

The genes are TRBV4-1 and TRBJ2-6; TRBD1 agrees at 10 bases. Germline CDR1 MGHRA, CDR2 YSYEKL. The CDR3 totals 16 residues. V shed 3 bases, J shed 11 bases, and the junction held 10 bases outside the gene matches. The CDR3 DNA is TGCGCCAGCAGCCATCCCCAGACAGGGGGCGGACACGTCCTGACTTTC. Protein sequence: CASSHPQTGGGHVLTF.

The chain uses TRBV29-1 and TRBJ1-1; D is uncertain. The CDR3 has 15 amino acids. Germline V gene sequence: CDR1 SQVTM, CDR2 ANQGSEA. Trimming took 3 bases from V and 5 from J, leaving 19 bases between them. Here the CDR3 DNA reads TGCAGCGTTGACCGAGCGGTCCGGGCTGGGACTGAAGCTTTCTTT. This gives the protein CSVDRAVRAGTEAFF.

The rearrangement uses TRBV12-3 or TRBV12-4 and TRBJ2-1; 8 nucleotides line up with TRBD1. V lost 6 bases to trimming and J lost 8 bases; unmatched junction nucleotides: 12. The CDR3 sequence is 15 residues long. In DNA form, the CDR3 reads TGTGCCAGCAGCACCCGGCCAGGGGGCAACTATGAGCAGTTCTTC. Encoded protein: CASSTRPGGNYEQFF.

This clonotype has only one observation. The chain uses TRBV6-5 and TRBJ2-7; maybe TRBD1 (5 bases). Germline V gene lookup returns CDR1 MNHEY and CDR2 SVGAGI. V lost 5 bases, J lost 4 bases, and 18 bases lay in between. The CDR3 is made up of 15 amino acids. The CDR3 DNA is TGTGCCAGCAGTATGGGGCCCCCAAGGTTTTACGAGCAGTACTTC. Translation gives CASSMGPPRFYEQYF.

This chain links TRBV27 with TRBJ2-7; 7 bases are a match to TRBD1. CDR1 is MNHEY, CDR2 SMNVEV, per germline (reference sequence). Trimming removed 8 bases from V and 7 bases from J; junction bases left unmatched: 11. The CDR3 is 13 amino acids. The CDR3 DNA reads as TGTGCCAGCTCCCTCGGGACAGCGAATGAGCAGTACTTC. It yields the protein CASSLGTANEQYF.

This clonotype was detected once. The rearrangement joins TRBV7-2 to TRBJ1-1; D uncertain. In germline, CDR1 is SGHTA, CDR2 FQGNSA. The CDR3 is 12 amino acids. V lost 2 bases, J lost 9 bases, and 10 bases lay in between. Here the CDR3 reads CASSLKSGQAFF. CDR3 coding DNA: TGTGCCAGCAGCTTAAAGAGCGGGCAAGCTTTCTTT.

This CDR3 is CASSRIQGAGEKLFF. The CDR3 DNA sequence: TGCGCCAGCAGCCGAATACAGGGGGCAGGAGAAAAACTGTTTTTT. V gene TRBV4-1 combines with J gene TRBJ1-4, with 9 positions matching TRBD1. Germline assignment: CDR1 MGHRA and CDR2 YSYEKL. V trimming: 4 bases; J trimming: 8 bases; junction bases outside the gene matches: 8. The CDR3 sequence is 15 residues long.

In nucleotides, the CDR3 is TGTGCCAGCAGTGACAACAGGGGGTACGAGCAGTACTTC. This sequence encodes CASSDNRGYEQYF. The rearrangement uses TRBV2 and TRBJ2-7; 8 bases align to TRBD1. V was pared by 3 bases and J by 4 bases, with 2 bases of the junction left unmatched. This CDR3 spans 13 amino acids. The germline V gene has CDR1 SNHLY and CDR2 FYNNEI.

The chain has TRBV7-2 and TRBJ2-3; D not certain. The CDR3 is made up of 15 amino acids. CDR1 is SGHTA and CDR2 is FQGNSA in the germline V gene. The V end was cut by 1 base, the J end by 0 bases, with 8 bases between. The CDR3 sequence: CASSLGVSSTDTQYF. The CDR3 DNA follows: TGTGCCAGCAGCTTAGGGGTATCTAGCACAGATACGCAGTATTTT.

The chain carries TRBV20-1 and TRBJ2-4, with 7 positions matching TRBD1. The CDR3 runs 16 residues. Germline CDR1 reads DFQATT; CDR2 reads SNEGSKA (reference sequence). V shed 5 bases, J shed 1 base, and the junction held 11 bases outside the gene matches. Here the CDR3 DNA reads TGCAGTGCTCGGGTCACGCTACAGGGGGCCAAAAACATTCAGTACTTC. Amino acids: CSARVTLQGAKNIQYF.

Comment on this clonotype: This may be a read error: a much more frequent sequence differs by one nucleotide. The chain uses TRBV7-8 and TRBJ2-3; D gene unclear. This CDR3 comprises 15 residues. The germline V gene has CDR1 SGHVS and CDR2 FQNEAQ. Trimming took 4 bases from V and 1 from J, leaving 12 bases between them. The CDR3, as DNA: TGTGCCAGCAGCTCCCTGGTCGTAGGCACAGATACGCAGTATTTT. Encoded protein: CASSSLVVGTDTQYF. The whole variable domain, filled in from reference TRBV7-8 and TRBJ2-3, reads GAGVSQSPRYKVAKRGQDVALRCDPISGHVSLFWYQQALGQGPEFLTYFQNEAQLDKSGLPSDRFFAERPEGSVSTLKIQRTQQEDSAVYLCASSSLVVGTDTQYFGPGTRLTVL.

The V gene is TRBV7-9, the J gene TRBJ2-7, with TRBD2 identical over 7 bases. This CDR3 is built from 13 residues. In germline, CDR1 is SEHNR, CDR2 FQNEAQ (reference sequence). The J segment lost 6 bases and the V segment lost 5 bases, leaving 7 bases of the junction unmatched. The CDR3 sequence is CASSATSSVEQYF. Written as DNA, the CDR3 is TGTGCCAGCAGCGCGACTAGCTCTGTCGAGCAGTACTTC.

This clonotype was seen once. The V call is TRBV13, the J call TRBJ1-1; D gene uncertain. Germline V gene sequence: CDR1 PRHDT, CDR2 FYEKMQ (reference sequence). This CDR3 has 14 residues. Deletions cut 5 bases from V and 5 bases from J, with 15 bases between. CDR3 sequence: CASSLDLSLTEAFF. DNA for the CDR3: TGTGCCAGCAGCCTCGACCTCTCGTTAACTGAAGCTTTCTTT.

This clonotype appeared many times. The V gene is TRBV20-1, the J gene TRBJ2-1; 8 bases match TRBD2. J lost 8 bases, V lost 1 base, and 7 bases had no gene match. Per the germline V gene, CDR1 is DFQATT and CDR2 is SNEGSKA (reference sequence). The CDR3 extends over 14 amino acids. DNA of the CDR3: TGCAGTGCTAGAGGAGGAGCGGGAGTGTATGAGCAGTTCTTC. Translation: CSARGGAGVYEQFF.

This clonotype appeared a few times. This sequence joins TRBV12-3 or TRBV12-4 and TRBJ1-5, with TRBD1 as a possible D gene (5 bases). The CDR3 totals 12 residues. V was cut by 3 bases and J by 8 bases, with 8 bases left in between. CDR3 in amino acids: CASSFRGEPQHF. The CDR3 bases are TGTGCCAGCAGTTTTAGAGGGGAGCCCCAGCATTTT.